Sample share makes the clone carrying this TCR beta chain large. Antigen: not known. This beta chain is off target for a library built for alpha chains, so its abundance means little. The data are from a study of spatial heterogeneity in lung cancer. Findings and caveats of the study: Expanded intratumoral alpha and beta TCR counts tracked tumor mutation counts.

TCRdb used MiXCR to reprocess the 5' RACE reads, holding one entry per CDR3 protein. This sample carries over a thousand distinct CDR3 sequences, about a sixth of them seen once, and the ten largest clones take under 15%. The length of the CDR3 is 15 residues. Germline CDR1 is SQVTM and CDR2 is ANQGSEA. V gave up 4 bases and J gave up 6 bases, with 22 bases separating them. Sample time point: sample taken at primary tumor resection. The rearrangement uses TRBV29-1 and TRBJ2-7; TRBD1 or TRBD2 may be the D gene (7 bases each). This clonotype originated in a female donor with early-stage non-small cell lung cancer. The sample in question was lung tumor tissue, obtained at surgery. DNA of the CDR3: TGCAGCGTTGGTGGAGCAGGGGGAGGGTTGGGCGAGCAGTACTTC. Amino acid sequence: CSVGGAGGGLGEQYF.